A selection of T cell receptor beta chains follows, all from one sample in a study of blood T cell repertoires in COVID-19. Measured with immunoSEQ multiplex PCR; TCRdb has only the in-frame clones, and not every one. The table includes over 150,000 clones, approximately 87% detected once. What was sequenced was peripheral blood. Receptor source: a woman between 65 and 79 years old with COVID-19, enrolled during active disease. CDR3s include the opening cysteine and the closing phenylalanine or tryptophan. Each record gives: CDR3 protein, CDR3 DNA, V gene, clone size, D gene, J gene. A D gene is named only where the DNA matches it firmly. The listing skips clone size in some rows; elsewhere it reads once, few, many or a size class.

CASSDRRIQETQYF,TGTGCCAGCAGTGACAGACGGATCCAAGAGACCCAGTACTTC,TRBV28,NA,NA,TRBJ2-5
CASSLLGLDTEAFF,TGTGCCAGCAGCTTGCTGGGGCTCGACACTGAAGCTTTCTTT,TRBV7-9,NA,NA,TRBJ1-1
CASSLGDRGYHSGANVLTF,TGTGCCAGCAGCTTAGGGGACAGGGGGTATCACTCTGGGGCCAACGTCCTGACTTTC,TRBV5-4,once,TRBD1,TRBJ2-6
CASSPGQLIAYGYTF,TGTGCCAGCAGTCCAGGACAGCTGATCGCTTATGGCTACACCTTC,TRBV2,NA,NA,TRBJ1-2
CASSGTSGGMNTGELFF,TGTGCCAGTAGCGGGACTAGCGGGGGGATGAACACCGGGGAGCTGTTTTTT,TRBV19,few,TRBD2,TRBJ2-2
CASSGRARNEQFF,TGTGCCAGCAGCGGGAGGGCCAGGAATGAGCAGTTCTTC,TRBV11-3,NA,TRBD2,TRBJ2-1
CASSFPGSSYEQYF,TGTGCCAGCAGTTTTCCGGGTAGCTCCTACGAGCAGTACTTC,TRBV28,NA,NA,TRBJ2-7
CASSRGGTDTQYF,TGTGCCAGCAGCCGCGGGGGCACAGATACGCAGTATTTT,TRBV11-3,NA,NA,TRBJ2-3
CSASWGGGSTDTQYF,TGCAGCGCAAGTTGGGGAGGCGGGAGCACAGATACGCAGTATTTT,TRBV20-1,once,NA,TRBJ2-3
CASRRQGYHYGYTF,TGTGCCAGCAGGAGGCAGGGCTACCACTATGGCTACACCTTC,TRBV6-5,NA,NA,TRBJ1-2
CATSPWGEGWETQYF,TGTGCCACCAGCCCTTGGGGAGAGGGTTGGGAGACCCAGTACTTC,TRBV15,NA,NA,TRBJ2-5
CSVNRVGAHEQYF,TGCAGCGTGAACAGAGTAGGGGCCCACGAGCAGTACTTC,TRBV29-1,NA,NA,TRBJ2-7
CAIMGQGVPYEQYF,TGTGCCATCATGGGACAGGGGGTCCCCTACGAGCAGTACTTC,TRBV10-3,NA,TRBD1,TRBJ2-7
CASSYRQGLGYTF,TGTGCCAGCAGTTATAGACAGGGCCTCGGCTACACCTTC,TRBV27,NA,TRBD1,TRBJ1-2
CAISESTQGQPQHF,TGTGCCATCAGTGAGTCAACACAGGGTCAGCCCCAGCATTTT,TRBV10-3,NA,NA,TRBJ1-5
CASTTGTFQAEAFF,TGTGCCAGTACCACCGGGACATTTCAGGCTGAAGCTTTCTTT,TRBV19,NA,NA,TRBJ1-1
CSVRIAAGSNEQYF,TGCAGCGTTCGGATAGCGGCGGGAAGTAACGAGCAGTACTTC,TRBV29-1,NA,NA,TRBJ2-7
CASSQVPGGGATQYF,TGCGCCAGCAGCCAAGTCCCGGGAGGAGGCGCGACCCAGTACTTC,TRBV4-3,NA,TRBD2,TRBJ2-5
CSASDSGMAHQPQHF,TGCAGTGCTAGTGATTCGGGGATGGCACATCAGCCCCAGCATTTT,TRBV20-1,NA,NA,TRBJ1-5
CASSHPLAGPNTGELFF,TGTGCCAGCAGCCATCCCCTAGCGGGGCCGAACACCGGGGAGCTGTTTTTT,TRBV5-6,NA,TRBD2,TRBJ2-2
CASSRPLAGTNEQFF,TGTGCCAGCAGCCGCCCCCTAGCGGGCACCAATGAGCAGTTCTTC,TRBV11-3,NA,TRBD2,TRBJ2-1
CASSDRGTRFSYEQYF,TGTGCCAGCAGCGACCGCGGGACTCGGTTCTCCTACGAGCAGTACTTC,TRBV3-1/TRBV3-2,NA,NA,TRBJ2-7
CASIARTEAFF,TGTGCCAGCATAGCGAGGACTGAAGCTTTCTTT,TRBV6-5,NA,NA,TRBJ1-1
CASSTYGEGEQYF,TGTGCCAGCAGCACGTACGGGGAGGGAGAGCAGTACTTC,TRBV5-7,NA,TRBD2,TRBJ2-7
CSVGEQDGLPEAFF,TGCAGCGTGGGTGAACAGGACGGACTACCTGAAGCTTTCTTT,TRBV29-1,NA,NA,TRBJ1-1
CAISEGLAGLQGQETQYF,TGTGCCATCAGTGAGGGACTAGCGGGATTGCAGGGCCAAGAGACCCAGTACTTC,TRBV10-3,NA,TRBD2,TRBJ2-5
CASSEAAWTAAGYGYTF,TGTGCCAGCAGTGAAGCCGCCTGGACGGCTGCGGGCTATGGCTACACCTTC,TRBV6-1,NA,NA,TRBJ1-2
CASSQVGRGGQGRYEQYF,TGTGCCAGCAGCCAAGTGGGACGCGGGGGACAGGGGAGGTACGAGCAGTACTTC,TRBV4-2,NA,TRBD1,TRBJ2-7
CASTLGGSGRNTQYF,TGTGCCAGCACCTTAGGGGGTAGCGGGAGGAATACGCAGTATTTT,TRBV6-5,once,TRBD2,TRBJ2-3
CASGLEWANTGELFF,TGTGCCAGCGGCCTGGAGTGGGCGAACACCGGGGAGCTGTTTTTT,TRBV2,NA,NA,TRBJ2-2
CASKEREGRDTQYF,TGTGCCAGTAAAGAGCGGGAGGGAAGAGATACGCAGTATTTT,TRBV6-5,few,TRBD2,TRBJ2-3
CACGQGDYGYTF,TGTGCCTGCGGACAGGGGGACTATGGCTACACCTTC,TRBV30,NA,TRBD1,TRBJ1-2
CAWRRDILTGELFF,TGTGCCTGGAGAAGGGACATACTCACCGGGGAGCTGTTTTTT,TRBV30,NA,NA,TRBJ2-2
CASTNTYEQYF,TGTGCCAGTACGAACACCTACGAGCAGTACTTC,TRBV19,NA,NA,TRBJ2-7
CASSFLPSGRSYEQYF,TGTGCCAGCAGTTTTCTCCCTAGCGGGAGATCCTACGAGCAGTACTTC,TRBV28,once,TRBD2,TRBJ2-7
CASSWLAGGNEQFF,TGTGCCAGCAGTTGGCTAGCCGGGGGGAATGAGCAGTTCTTC,TRBV27,NA,TRBD2,TRBJ2-1